This TCR beta chain came from a study of T cell responses to AZD1222 COVID-19 vaccine (dated by TCRdb to 2020 to 2022). In the study overall: TCR sequencing covered fewer than 250 trial participants: 200 to 220 given two doses of AZD1222 and about 26 given two doses of MenACWY control vaccine. Trial participants were enrolled into age subgroups of 18-55, 56-69 and 70-plus years, which contained roughly 150, 30 and 60 TCR-sequenced participants, respectively.

In regard to this clone: Its antigen is unknown. Within one base of it there is no much larger clone, and no base qualities were kept.

The time point tag for this specimen amounts to: about 28 days (+/-7) after the second vaccine dose. AZD1222 recipients with second doses at about 4 weeks or about 12 weeks were pooled, because spike-specific TCR depth and breadth did not differ between schedules. The vaccinee samples were drawn from two UK trials, COV001 and COV002, one of which was a single-blind randomized controlled phase 2/3 trial testing AZD1222 (ChAdOx1 nCoV-19) in healthy adults. For TCRbeta chain sequencing, PBMC samples from trial participants were taken at day 0 and at day 28 after the second dose. CDR1 and CDR2, looked up from the germline V gene, are MDHEN and SYDVKM. The CDR3 holds 17 amino acids from the cysteine to the phenylalanine. Kept here is only the CDR3 DNA, which spans 51 bases and is read in frame from base 1. Between the V and J ends, shortened by 2 bases and 0 bases respectively, the junction contains 14 bases.

General conclusions and limits of the study: CD4 TCRs associated with the vaccine covered the entire spike protein, and the dominant responses were in regions 160-218 and 743-854. In the small 56-69-year group, the increase in depth fell short of significance, most likely because of low power. Only six or seven AZD1222 recipients were SARS-CoV-2 seropositive at baseline, limiting conclusions about previously exposed vaccinees. Reportedly, close to half of the unique spike-specific TCRs recognized epitopes lying outside the regions that are mutated in the B.1.351 and B.1.1.7 variants. Participants were mostly white British, with more females than males. The authors suggested clonal diversity may have been underestimated. After two AZD1222 doses, spike-specific TCR breadth and depth were significantly higher than at day 0 and than in MenACWY recipients. Because no day 14 peak-response samples were available, the repertoires could be characterized only after the peak T cell response.

The CDR3 regions of human TCRbeta chains were subjected to immunosequencing. As for the authors' bioinformatics: TCRs in the repertoires were matched against a reference library of SARS-CoV-2-specific TCRs that had been generated with the MIRA antigen-specificity platform. Breadth was defined as the fraction of unique TCRs that were SARS-CoV-2-associated, and depth was defined as the fraction of total T cells that were SARS-CoV-2-associated. Using the MIRA data, each spike-specific TCR was assigned both to the spike region to which the TCR was reactive and to a CD4 or CD8 class. Log10-transformed breadth and depth values were compared by one-way ANOVA with Sidak's multiple comparisons tests. The source is immuneACCESS, and TCRdb retained only in-frame sequences with V and J called. Part of the clones is not carried over; for the studies checked, unresolved V genes explain less than half of this, and the remainder is unexplained. That table gives V, J and clone size, and the DNA gave D and trimming. The sample table lists some 150,000 clones, about 92% of them with a count of one. The ten largest clonotypes hold roughly 3.4% of the sample.

The receptor chain draws on TRBV28 and TRBJ1-3; there is no confident call for the D gene. The sequence was collected from an adult who received the AZD1222 COVID-19 vaccine. The sequencing here drew on peripheral blood, taken 28 days after the second AZD1222 dose. CDR3 region: CASSLVGQRNSGNTIYF. The bases are TGTGCCAGCAGTTTAGTGGGTCAGCGGAACTCTGGAAACACCATATATTTT.